Following are 28 T cell receptor beta chains from one sample sequenced in a study of shared clonotypes between healthy human individuals. Method: immunoSEQ multiplex PCR; TCRdb's copy keeps in-frame clones and lacks some. The sample holds about 2.3 million clones, 85% to 95% seen once. Sequencing used naive CD4+ T cells from PBMCs. Subset given: CD45RA+ positively selected. All receptors come from a man younger than 30 in good health. Some clones in this sample may be carry-over from other donors' samples.

The chain joins TRBV5-1 to TRBJ2-5; the D is unclear. This CDR3 comprises 13 residues. The V and J ends lost 4 bases and 4 bases respectively, with 11 bases between them. Germline loops: CDR1 SGHRS, CDR2 YFSETQ. The CDR3 protein is CASSTRVGETQYF. CDR3 nucleotides: TGCGCCAGCAGCACTCGGGTGGGAGAGACCCAGTACTTC.

J is TRBJ1-1 and V is TRBV5-4; 11 nucleotides agree with TRBD1. This CDR3 is built from 15 residues. V lost 4 bases, J lost 4 bases, and 6 bases stayed unmatched. Per the germline V gene, CDR1 is SGHNT and CDR2 is YYREEE (reference sequence). CDR3 loop: CASSLGQGASTEAFF. The CDR3 nucleotides are TGTGCCAGCAGCCTCGGACAGGGGGCGAGCACTGAAGCTTTCTTT.

This clone was observed a single time. The genes are TRBV29-1 and TRBJ2-1, with 13 bases aligning to TRBD2. CDR1 is SQVTM, CDR2 ANQGSEA, per germline. The CDR3 covers 15 residues. The J segment lost 9 bases and the V segment lost 7 bases, leaving 12 bases of the junction unmatched. The CDR3 DNA reads as TGCAGCGGCCAAATGGGACTAGCGGGAAGGGGTGAGCAGTTCTTC. Its translation is CSGQMGLAGRGEQFF.

This chain uses TRBV11-2 with TRBJ2-7; D may correspond to TRBD1 or TRBD2 (5 bases each). Trimming shortened V by 5 bases and J by 1 base, and 15 bases separated the two germline ends. The CDR3 extends over 15 amino acids. Germline CDR1 SGHAT, CDR2 FQNNGV. CDR3 bases: TGTGCCAGCAGCCCGGGACCGTTTAAATCCTACGAGCAGTACTTC. Its translation is CASSPGPFKSYEQYF.

This clone has a single count. This sequence joins TRBV7-3 and TRBJ2-1; a weak D match, TRBD2 (5 bases). CDR1 and CDR2 (germline): SGHTA, FQGTGA. The CDR3 covers 18 residues. V shed 0 bases and J shed 5 bases, with 20 bases lying between them. CDR3 in amino acids: CASSLTATSSGSHNEQFF. The DNA for the CDR3 is TGTGCCAGCAGCTTAACGGCCACCTCCAGCGGTTCACACAATGAGCAGTTCTTC.

CDR3 sequence reads: CASSLVAGEGNYEQYF. CDR3 bases: TGTGCCAGCAGCTTAGTAGCGGGAGAAGGGAACTACGAGCAGTACTTC. V and J are TRBV7-2 and TRBJ2-7, with 9 bases aligning to TRBD2. This CDR3 has 16 residues. V dropped 1 base and J dropped 3; count of bases not matched to a gene: 7. Per the germline V gene, CDR1 is SGHTA and CDR2 is FQGNSA.

The V gene is TRBV28, the J gene TRBJ1-2; 9 bases fit TRBD1. The V and J ends lost 3 bases and 6 bases, in that order; junction bases with no gene match: 5. The CDR3 extends over 14 amino acids. Germline V CDR1 and CDR2: MDHEN, SYDVKM. This CDR3 reads CASSFGDRADGYTF. The CDR3 DNA follows: TGTGCCAGCAGTTTTGGGGACAGGGCGGATGGCTACACCTTC.

The V call is TRBV2, the J call TRBJ2-1, with D maybe TRBD2 (5 bases). The V and J ends lost 7 bases and 8 bases respectively, with 15 bases between them. This CDR3 comprises 13 residues. Germline CDR1 reads SNHLY; CDR2 reads FYNNEI. CDR3 DNA: TGTGCCAGCAATTACCGTCGGGAACATGAGCAGTTCTTC. Translating gives CASNYRREHEQFF. Full variable domain (missing parts from reference TRBV2 and TRBJ2-1): EPEVTQTPSHQVTQMGQEVILRCVPISNHLYFYWYRQILGQKVEFLVSFYNNEISEKSEIFDDQFSVERPDGSNFTLKIRSTKLEDSAMYFCASNYRREHEQFFGPGTRLTVL.

A word on this clone: Other DNA variants within this sample encode the same CDR3. V is TRBV5-4 and J is TRBJ2-7, with 8 bases lining up with TRBD2. Germline trimming cut 4 bases from V and 0 bases from J; bases unmatched to any gene: 6. The CDR3 has 15 amino acids. The germline gives CDR1 SGHNT, CDR2 YYREEE (reference sequence). The CDR3 loop is CASSPSGPSSYEQYF. The CDR3 bases are TGTGCCAGCAGCCCTAGCGGGCCGAGCTCCTACGAGCAGTACTTC. The complete variable domain, with remaining parts taken from reference TRBV5-4 and TRBJ2-7, reads ETGVTQSPTHLIKTRGQQVTLRCSSQSGHNTVSWYQQALGQGPQFIFQYYREEENGRGNFPPRFSGLQFPNYSSELNVNALELDDSALYLCASSPSGPSSYEQYFGPGTRLTVT.

This clone was seen only once. The chain links TRBV18 to TRBJ2-1; TRBD1 matches 7 bases. V gave up 3 bases and J gave up 4 bases; unmatched junction bases: 9. The CDR3 is 16 amino acids. Per germline, CDR1 KGHSH and CDR2 LQKENI. The CDR3 reads CASSPPGRDRYNEQFF. The CDR3 coding sequence is TGTGCCAGCTCACCTCCGGGCCGGGACAGATACAATGAGCAGTTCTTC. Together with reference TRBV18 and TRBJ2-1, the CDR3 gives the full variable domain: NAGVMQNPRHLVRRRGQEARLRCSPMKGHSHVYWYRQLPEEGLKFMVYLQKENIIDESGMPKERFSAEFPKEGPSILRIQQVVRGDSAAYFCASSPPGRDRYNEQFFGPGTRLTVL.

This rearrangement joins TRBV2 to TRBJ2-7; 9 bases fit TRBD1. Germline CDR1 reads SNHLY; CDR2 reads FYNNEI. This CDR3 has 13 residues. V lost 5 bases and J lost 6; bases outside the gene matches: 5. CDR3 amino acids: CASSSDRGGEQYF. CDR3 in DNA: TGTGCCAGCAGTTCGGACAGGGGAGGCGAGCAGTACTTC.

J is TRBJ1-1 and V is TRBV7-9, with D tentatively TRBD1 (6 bases). This CDR3 has 15 amino acids. The germline V gene has CDR1 SEHNR and CDR2 FQNEAQ (reference sequence). Trimming left V 3 bases short and J 1 base short, with 12 bases between. CDR3 protein: CASSFEGRGNTEAFF. CDR3 coding DNA: TGTGCCAGCAGCTTCGAGGGCAGGGGGAACACTGAAGCTTTCTTT.

The chain employs TRBV6-5 and TRBJ1-4; D may be TRBD1 (5 bases). This CDR3 comprises 15 residues. Trimming took off 5 bases at V and 5 bases at J, with 15 bases between the two ends. Germline CDR1 MNHEY, CDR2 SVGAGI. The CDR3 region has the DNA TGTGCCAGCAGTGGTCGACAGAAGCCAAATGAAAAACTGTTTTTT. Translating it yields CASSGRQKPNEKLFF.

The chain links TRBV20-1 to TRBJ2-7; D is unclear. The germline CDR1 and CDR2 sequences are DFQATT and SNEGSKA (reference sequence). CDR3 size: 9 residues. V lost 6 bases, J lost 7 bases, and 7 bases lay in between. The DNA of the CDR3 is TGCAGTGCCCTGGGGGAGCAGTACTTC. Its protein is CSALGEQYF.

About this clone itself: In the same sample, other DNA sequences code for this CDR3. The V gene is TRBV28, the J gene TRBJ2-2, with 8 positions matching TRBD1. Germline lookup yields CDR1 MDHEN and CDR2 SYDVKM. After removal of 1 base from V and 5 bases from J, the junction contained 3 bases not matched to a gene. This CDR3 has 15 amino acids. The CDR3 DNA follows: TGTGCCAGCAGTTTATCGCAGGGGGCTACCGGGGAGCTGTTTTTT. Its translation: CASSLSQGATGELFF.

The CDR3 nucleotides are TGTGCCAGCAGCTTGGGCTCCAACTACTATGGCTACACCTTC. The encoded protein is CASSLGSNYYGYTF. The chain carries TRBV7-9 and TRBJ1-2; unclear D gene. Per germline, CDR1 SEHNR and CDR2 FQNEAQ (reference sequence). V was clipped by 3 bases and J by 3 bases, with 11 bases between them. The CDR3 loop spans 14 amino acids.

This chain links TRBV28 with TRBJ2-5; 7 nucleotides agree with TRBD2. CDR1 and CDR2 (germline): MDHEN, SYDVKM. CDR3 length equals 14 residues. With 4 bases clipped from V and 6 bases from J, the junction kept 8 bases outside the gene matches. The DNA for the CDR3 is TGTGCCAGCAGTTCGAGGAGCGGGAAAAAGACCCAGTACTTC. This codes for CASSSRSGKKTQYF.

The chain has TRBV9 and TRBJ1-2, with TRBD1 as a possible D gene (5 bases). The germline V gene has CDR1 SGDLS and CDR2 YYNGEE. This CDR3 is 13 amino acids long. V lost 5 bases and J 2 bases, leaving 10 bases between the germline ends. The CDR3 coding sequence is TGTGCCAGCAGGCAGGGTACCAACTATGGCTACACCTTC. This encodes CASRQGTNYGYTF.

The chain combines TRBV6-6 with TRBJ2-1, with a tentative D call TRBD1 (8 bases). The V gene lost 6 bases and the J gene lost 6 bases, with 12 bases spanning the gap. The CDR3 has 13 amino acids. The germline gives CDR1 MNHNY, CDR2 SVGAGI (reference sequence). The CDR3: CASRQGGGNEQFF. In DNA form, the CDR3 reads TGTGCCAGCAGACAGGGGGGGGGCAATGAGCAGTTCTTC.

This clone was seen once. The rearrangement links TRBV7-2 to TRBJ2-1; no definite D call. V was pared by 5 bases and J by 4 bases, with 12 bases between. The CDR3 extends over 14 amino acids. Per germline, CDR1 SGHTA and CDR2 FQGNSA. This CDR3 reads CASSLESGYNEQFF. The CDR3 DNA sequence: TGTGCCAGCAGCCTAGAATCGGGTTACAATGAGCAGTTCTTC.

The chain links TRBV5-1 to TRBJ2-7; D is perhaps TRBD1 (5 bases). Deletions cut 8 bases from V and 5 bases from J, with 17 bases between. Germline V gene sequence: CDR1 SGHRS, CDR2 YFSETQ. The CDR3 runs 13 residues. This chain's CDR3 is CARTERRTDEQYF. CDR3 DNA: TGCGCCAGGACAGAGCGCAGAACCGACGAGCAGTACTTC. The variable domain in full, completed from reference TRBV5-1 and TRBJ2-7, reads KAGVTQTPRYLIKTRGQQVTLSCSPISGHRSVSWYQQTPGQGLQFLFEYFSETQRNKGNFPGRFSGRQFSNSRSEMNVSTLELGDSALYLCARTERRTDEQYFGPGTRLTVT.

V gene TRBV30 combines with J gene TRBJ2-7; TRBD1 aligns across 7 bases. The CDR3 loop spans 13 amino acids. Germline V CDR1 and CDR2: GTSNPN, SVGIG (reference sequence). J lost 4 bases, V lost 2 bases, and 5 bases had no gene match. The CDR3 sequence: CAWSSQGVYEQYF. Here the CDR3 DNA reads TGTGCCTGGAGTTCTCAGGGGGTATACGAGCAGTACTTC. Drawing the rest from reference TRBV30 and TRBJ2-7, the complete variable domain is SQTIHQWPATLVQPVGSPLSLECTVEGTSNPNLYWYRQAAGRGLQLLFYSVGIGQISSEVPQNLSASRPQDRQFILSSKKLLLSDSGFYLCAWSSQGVYEQYFGPGTRLTVT.

The rearrangement uses TRBV4-2 and TRBJ2-1; 8 nucleotides match TRBD2. The trim removed 2 bases at V and 0 bases at J, leaving 3 bases unmatched. The CDR3 is made up of 16 amino acids. Germline loops: CDR1 LGHNA, CDR2 YNFKEQ. The CDR3 spells CASSQQSGSSYNEQFF. CDR3 sequence (DNA): TGTGCCAGCAGCCAACAAAGCGGGAGCTCCTACAATGAGCAGTTCTTC.

The V gene is TRBV30, the J gene TRBJ1-2; 9 bases map to TRBD1. V lost 5 bases, J lost 5 bases, and 3 bases stayed unmatched. The germline CDR1 and CDR2 sequences are GTSNPN and SVGIG (reference sequence). The CDR3 is 12 amino acids. The CDR3 coding sequence is TGTGCCTGGGGACAGGGGAAATATGGCTACACCTTC. As protein: CAWGQGKYGYTF.

The table lists this clone with a count of one. This rearrangement joins TRBV5-1 to TRBJ1-4; the match to TRBD1 covers 12 bases. The CDR3 loop spans 15 amino acids. Germline V gives CDR1 SGHRS, CDR2 YFSETQ. With 4 bases clipped from V and 8 bases from J, the junction kept 6 bases outside the gene matches. The DNA of the CDR3 is TGCGCCAGCAGCGGGACAGGGGGCTCACGGGAAAAACTGTTTTTT. Translation gives CASSGTGGSREKLFF.

CDR3 region: CASSHPGSGQYF. Written as DNA, the CDR3 is TGTGCCAGCAGTCACCCTGGCTCGGGGCAGTACTTC. This sequence joins TRBV7-9 and TRBJ2-7; D unresolved. The germline V gene encodes CDR1 SEHNR and CDR2 FQNEAQ (reference sequence). V was clipped by 6 bases and J by 9 bases, with 15 bases between them. The CDR3 has 12 residues.

This clone was counted only a few times. This chain uses TRBV28 with TRBJ1-1, with TRBD1 as a possible D gene (5 bases). V was cut by 6 bases and J by 0 bases, with 8 bases left in between. The CDR3 sequence is 13 residues long. Per germline, CDR1 MDHEN and CDR2 SYDVKM. In DNA form, the CDR3 reads TGTGCCAGCAGGGGGCGTTTGAACACTGAAGCTTTCTTT. Its protein is CASRGRLNTEAFF.

The chain recombines TRBV12-5 with TRBJ2-1; TRBD2 matches 14 bases. Germline CDR1 is LGHNT and CDR2 is FRNRAP. The V gene end was trimmed by 1 base and the J gene end by 10 bases; junction bases not matched to a gene: 6. CDR3 length: 16 amino acids. CDR3 region: CASGLGLAGGRAEQFF. The DNA of the CDR3 is TGTGCTAGTGGTTTGGGACTAGCGGGAGGGAGGGCGGAGCAGTTCTTC.